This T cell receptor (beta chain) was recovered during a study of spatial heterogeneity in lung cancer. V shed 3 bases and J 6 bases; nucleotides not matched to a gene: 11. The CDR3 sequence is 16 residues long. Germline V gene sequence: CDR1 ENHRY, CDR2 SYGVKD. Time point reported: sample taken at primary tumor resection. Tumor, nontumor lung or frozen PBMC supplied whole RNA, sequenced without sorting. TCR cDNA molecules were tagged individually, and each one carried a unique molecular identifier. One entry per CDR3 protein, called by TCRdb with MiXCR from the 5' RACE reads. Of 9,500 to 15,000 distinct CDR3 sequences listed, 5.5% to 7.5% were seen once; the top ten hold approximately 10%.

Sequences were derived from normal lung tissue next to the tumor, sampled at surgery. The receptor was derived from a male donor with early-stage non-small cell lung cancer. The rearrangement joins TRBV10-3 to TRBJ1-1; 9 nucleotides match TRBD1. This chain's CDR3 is CAISEPRDRENPEAFF. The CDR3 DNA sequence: TGTGCCATCAGTGAACCCCGGGACAGGGAAAATCCTGAAGCTTTCTTT.